The 9 T cell receptor beta chains reported below all come from one sample, sequenced in a study of shared clonotypes between healthy human individuals. TCRdb keeps only in-frame clones here, not all; method: immunoSEQ multiplex PCR. The sample shows about 1 million clones, about 77% of them seen only once. The sample taken for sequencing was memory CD4+ T cells sorted from blood. Sample subset: CD45RA-negative fraction. The receptors originated from a man between 18 and 35 years old in good health.

This clone was counted once. V usage is TRBV7-2 and J usage is TRBJ1-2; 10 positions match TRBD1. The CDR3 is 15 residues long. V gave up 7 bases and J gave up 4 bases; unmatched junction bases: 9. Germline values: CDR1 SGHTA, CDR2 FQGNSA. CDR3 sequence reads: CASTIAGTGAYGYTF. CDR3 DNA: TGTGCCAGCACCATTGCCGGGACAGGGGCCTATGGCTACACCTTC.

The chain links TRBV6-1 to TRBJ2-7; D is unresolved. V lost 6 bases, J lost 0 bases, and 12 bases lay in between. This CDR3 is built from 14 residues. Germline V lookup: CDR1 MNHNS, CDR2 SASEGT. DNA of the CDR3: TGTGCCAGCAGGTGGGCCGCGAGCTCCTACGAGCAGTACTTC. This translates into CASRWAASSYEQYF.

This sequence joins TRBV30 and TRBJ1-3; no clear D. This CDR3 is built from 12 residues. Trimming left V 3 bases short and J 3 bases short, with 6 bases between. Germline CDR1 is GTSNPN and CDR2 is SVGIG (reference sequence). The CDR3 sequence is CAWRPDGNTIYF. In DNA form, the CDR3 reads TGTGCCTGGAGGCCCGATGGAAACACCATATATTTT.

The chain uses TRBV19 and TRBJ1-6, with 9 bases fitting TRBD1. This CDR3 has 17 amino acids. V dropped 5 bases and J dropped 7; count of bases not matched to a gene: 12. Germline CDR1 is LNHDA and CDR2 is SQIVND (reference sequence). CDR3 DNA: TGTGCCAGTAGTGCCGACTTTTGGGACAGGGAGAATTCACCCCTCCACTTT. Its protein product is CASSADFWDRENSPLHF.

The chain recombines TRBV5-6 with TRBJ2-7, with 7 bases identical to TRBD1. Germline CDR1 reads SGHDT; CDR2 reads YYEEEE. The CDR3 length is 15 residues. J was trimmed by 3 bases and V by 0 bases; bases with no gene match: 6. CDR3 sequence (DNA): TGTGCCAGCAGCTTGGGAGAAAACAGGGGCTACGAGCAGTACTTC. As protein: CASSLGENRGYEQYF.

The chain links TRBV2 to TRBJ2-1; the D gene is possibly TRBD2 (5 bases). The CDR3 is 14 residues long. The V gene lost 10 bases and the J gene lost 6 bases, with 19 bases spanning the gap. The germline V gene has CDR1 SNHLY and CDR2 FYNNEI. DNA of the CDR3: TGTGCCACCTCTGACCCCCGGGGTAGCAATGAGCAGTTCTTC. Translated: CATSDPRGSNEQFF.

The gene calls are TRBV5-1 and TRBJ2-7; D unresolved. CDR1 and CDR2 from the germline V gene are SGHRS and YFSETQ. The CDR3 has 15 amino acids. Trimming removed 0 bases at V and 3 bases at J, with 13 bases between. The CDR3 coding sequence is TGCGCCAGCAGCTTGGGGGTAGGGTCCTACTACGAGCAGTACTTC. Its protein product is CASSLGVGSYYEQYF.

This clone was seen only a few times. This chain links TRBV30 with TRBJ2-1; the match to TRBD2 covers 9 bases. V trimming: 2 bases; J trimming: 9 bases; junction bases outside the gene matches: 8. The CDR3 is 14 residues long. Germline values: CDR1 GTSNPN, CDR2 SVGIG (reference sequence). This CDR3 reads CAWSLGLASGEQFF. The CDR3, as DNA: TGTGCCTGGAGTCTGGGACTAGCTTCGGGTGAGCAGTTCTTC.

The V gene is TRBV6-1, the J gene TRBJ2-7, with 13 nucleotides matching TRBD2. Germline loops: CDR1 MNHNS, CDR2 SASEGT. The CDR3 consists of 15 residues. With 6 bases clipped from V and 6 bases from J, the junction kept 8 bases outside the gene matches. The CDR3 DNA reads as TGTGCCAGCAGGGGGACTAGCGGGGCTTCAGGCGAGCAGTACTTC. Protein product: CASRGTSGASGEQYF.